The 5 T cell receptor beta chains given below trace back to one sample, sequenced in a study of early T cells in non-severe SARS-CoV-2 infection. Via MiXCR, TCRdb re-called the 5' RACE reads, giving one row per CDR3 protein. The sample lists roughly 56,000 distinct CDR3 sequences, 8.5% to 9.5% seen once, with less than 1.5% in the top ten. Sequenced: whole blood. The receptors derive from an adult who was a healthcare worker with PCR-confirmed SARS-CoV-2 infection or an uninfected control (not recorded which).

This clonotype came up a few times. This sequence joins TRBV7-8 and TRBJ2-5; D not resolved. The V gene's germline CDR1 is SGHVS and CDR2 FQNEAQ. CDR3 length equals 15 residues. Trimming shortened V by 3 bases and J by 1 base, and 12 bases separated the two germline ends. As DNA, the CDR3 is TGTGCCAGCAGCTTCAACCCGATCCCCCAAGAGACCCAGTACTTC. Translation: CASSFNPIPQETQYF.

V is TRBV15 and J is TRBJ1-2; TRBD1 might be the D (5 bases). This CDR3 is 16 amino acids long. Germline CDR1 is LNHNV and CDR2 is YYDKDF (reference sequence). The ends were cut back, 2 bases at V and 4 bases at J, with 17 bases in the middle. CDR3 region: CATSRHPDRFLYGYTF. The CDR3 nucleotides read TGTGCCACCAGCAGACATCCCGACAGATTCCTCTATGGCTACACCTTC.

The chain employs TRBV14 and TRBJ2-5, with 7 bases that match TRBD2. The V and J ends lost 4 bases and 4 bases, in that order; junction bases with no gene match: 6. The CDR3 covers 14 residues. Germline lookup yields CDR1 SGHDN and CDR2 FVKESK. CDR3 residues: CASSLRTSRETQYF. The CDR3, as DNA: TGTGCCAGCAGCCTACGGACTAGTCGAGAGACCCAGTACTTC.

This clonotype has ten or more counts. The chain joins TRBV2 to TRBJ2-2; 8 nucleotides line up with TRBD1. V lost 2 bases to trimming and J lost 4 bases; unmatched junction nucleotides: 6. The CDR3 runs 16 residues. Germline V gene sequence: CDR1 SNHLY, CDR2 FYNNEI. For the CDR3, the DNA is TGTGCCAGCAGTGAACGACAGGGGCTCGTCACCGGGGAGCTGTTTTTT. As protein: CASSERQGLVTGELFF. Full variable domain (missing parts from reference TRBV2 and TRBJ2-2): EPEVTQTPSHQVTQMGQEVILRCVPISNHLYFYWYRQILGQKVEFLVSFYNNEISEKSEIFDDQFSVERPDGSNFTLKIRSTKLEDSAMYFCASSERQGLVTGELFFGEGSRLTVL.

The genes are TRBV10-2 and TRBJ1-4; TRBD1 matches 7 bases. CDR3 length: 13 amino acids. Trimming took 10 bases from V and 8 from J; bases not matched to a gene: 10. The germline V gene has CDR1 WSHSY and CDR2 SAAADI. Written as DNA, the CDR3 is TGCGCCACCACGACAGGGATCGAGGAAAAACTGTTTTTT. Translating it yields CATTTGIEEKLFF.